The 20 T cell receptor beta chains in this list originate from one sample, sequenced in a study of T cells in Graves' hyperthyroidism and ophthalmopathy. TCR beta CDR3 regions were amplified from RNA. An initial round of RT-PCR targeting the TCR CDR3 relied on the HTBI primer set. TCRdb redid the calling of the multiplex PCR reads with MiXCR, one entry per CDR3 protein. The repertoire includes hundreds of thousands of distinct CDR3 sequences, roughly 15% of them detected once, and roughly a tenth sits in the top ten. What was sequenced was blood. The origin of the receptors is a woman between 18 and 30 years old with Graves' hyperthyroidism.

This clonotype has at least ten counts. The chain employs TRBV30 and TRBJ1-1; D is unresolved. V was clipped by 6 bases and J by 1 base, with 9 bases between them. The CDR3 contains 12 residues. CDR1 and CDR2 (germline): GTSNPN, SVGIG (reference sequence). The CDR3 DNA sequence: TGTGCCTGCCAACGGCAGAACACTGAAGCTTTCTTT. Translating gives CACQRQNTEAFF.

Written as DNA, the CDR3 is TGTGCCAGCAGTTCCGGGACAGGTGGTAGCTACACCTTC. It is translated as CASSSGTGGSYTF. The V and J genes are TRBV6-2 or TRBV6-3 and TRBJ1-2; 8 nucleotides line up with TRBD1. Germline V lookup: CDR1 MNHEY, CDR2 SVGEGT. The CDR3 runs to 13 residues. Trimming at V came to 4 bases and at J to 9 bases, leaving 7 bases not matched to a gene.

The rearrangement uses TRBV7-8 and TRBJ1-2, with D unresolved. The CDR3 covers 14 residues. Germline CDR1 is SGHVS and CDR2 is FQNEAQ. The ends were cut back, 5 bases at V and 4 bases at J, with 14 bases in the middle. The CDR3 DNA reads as TGTGCCAGCAGCGTAACCCCCGGGATCTATGGCTACACCTTC. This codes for CASSVTPGIYGYTF.

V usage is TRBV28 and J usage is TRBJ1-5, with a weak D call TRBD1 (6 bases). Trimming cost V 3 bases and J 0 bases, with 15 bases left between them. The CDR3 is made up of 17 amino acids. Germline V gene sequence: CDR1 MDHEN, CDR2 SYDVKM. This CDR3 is CASSFPTGRYSNQPQHF. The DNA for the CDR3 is TGTGCCAGCAGTTTCCCGACAGGCCGTTATAGCAATCAGCCCCAGCATTTT.

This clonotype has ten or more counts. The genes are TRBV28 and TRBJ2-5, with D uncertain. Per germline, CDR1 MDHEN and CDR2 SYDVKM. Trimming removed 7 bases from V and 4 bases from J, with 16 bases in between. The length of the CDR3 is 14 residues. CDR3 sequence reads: CASTQESPGETQYF. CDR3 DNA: TGTGCCAGCACCCAGGAGAGTCCAGGAGAGACCCAGTACTTC.

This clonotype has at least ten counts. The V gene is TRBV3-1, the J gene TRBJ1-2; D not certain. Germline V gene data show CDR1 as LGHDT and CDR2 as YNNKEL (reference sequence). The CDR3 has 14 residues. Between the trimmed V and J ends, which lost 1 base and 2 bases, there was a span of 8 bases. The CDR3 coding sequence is TGTGCCAGCAGCCAAGTTATCATGAACTATGGCTACACCTTC. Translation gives CASSQVIMNYGYTF.

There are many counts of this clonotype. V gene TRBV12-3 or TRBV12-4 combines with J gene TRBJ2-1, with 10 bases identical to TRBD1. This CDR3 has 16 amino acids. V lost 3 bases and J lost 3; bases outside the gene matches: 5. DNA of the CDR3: TGTGCCAGCAGTTTGGTGGGACAGGGGTTCTACAATGAGCAGTTCTTC. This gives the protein CASSLVGQGFYNEQFF.

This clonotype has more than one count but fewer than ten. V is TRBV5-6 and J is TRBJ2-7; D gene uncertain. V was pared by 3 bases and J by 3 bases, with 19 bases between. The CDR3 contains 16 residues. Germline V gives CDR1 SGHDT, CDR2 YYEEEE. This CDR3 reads CASSSYDLKRFYEQYF. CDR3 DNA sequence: TGTGCCAGCAGCTCTTACGACCTTAAGCGATTCTACGAGCAGTACTTC.

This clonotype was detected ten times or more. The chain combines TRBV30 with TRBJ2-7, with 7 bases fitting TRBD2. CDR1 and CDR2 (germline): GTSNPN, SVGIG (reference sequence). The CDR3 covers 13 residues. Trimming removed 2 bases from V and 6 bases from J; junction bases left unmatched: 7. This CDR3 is CAWSRRGLGEQYF. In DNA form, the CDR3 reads TGTGCCTGGAGTCGGCGTGGACTAGGCGAGCAGTACTTC.

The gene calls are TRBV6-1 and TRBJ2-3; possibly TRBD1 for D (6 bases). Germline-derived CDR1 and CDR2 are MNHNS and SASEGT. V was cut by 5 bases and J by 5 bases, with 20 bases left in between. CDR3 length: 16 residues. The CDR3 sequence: CASSLSSPGAGDTQYF. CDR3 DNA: TGTGCCAGCAGTTTATCTAGTCCAGGGGCGGGAGATACGCAGTATTTT.

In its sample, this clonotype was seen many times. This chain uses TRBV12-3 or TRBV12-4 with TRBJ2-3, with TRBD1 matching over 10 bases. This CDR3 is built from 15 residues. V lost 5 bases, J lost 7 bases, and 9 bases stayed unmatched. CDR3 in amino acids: CASSPPGQGTHTQYF. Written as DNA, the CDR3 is TGTGCCAGCAGTCCACCGGGACAGGGGACCCATACGCAGTATTTT.

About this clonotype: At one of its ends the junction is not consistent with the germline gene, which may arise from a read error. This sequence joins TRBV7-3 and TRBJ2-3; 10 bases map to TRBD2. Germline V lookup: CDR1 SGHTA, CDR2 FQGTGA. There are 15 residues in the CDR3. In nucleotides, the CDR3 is TGTGCCGGCAGCTTAGGGACTAGCGTGGTGGATACGCAGTATTTT. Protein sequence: CAGSLGTSVVDTQYF.

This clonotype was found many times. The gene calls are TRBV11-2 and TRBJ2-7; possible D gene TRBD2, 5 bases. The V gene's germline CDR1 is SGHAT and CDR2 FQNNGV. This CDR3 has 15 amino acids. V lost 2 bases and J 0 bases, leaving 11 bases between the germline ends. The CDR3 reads CASSLTRGSSYEQYF. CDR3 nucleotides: TGTGCCAGCAGCTTAACACGGGGTAGCTCCTACGAGCAGTACTTC.

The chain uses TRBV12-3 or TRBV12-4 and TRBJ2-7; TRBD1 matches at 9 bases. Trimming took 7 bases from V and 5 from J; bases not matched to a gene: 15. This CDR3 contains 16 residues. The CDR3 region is CASTHSPRQGVHEQYF. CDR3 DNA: TGTGCCAGCACTCACAGTCCCCGACAGGGGGTCCACGAGCAGTACTTC.

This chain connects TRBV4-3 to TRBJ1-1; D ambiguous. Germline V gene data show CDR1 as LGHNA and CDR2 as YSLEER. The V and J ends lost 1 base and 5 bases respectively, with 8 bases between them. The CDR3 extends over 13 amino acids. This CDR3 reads CASSQVLQTEAFF. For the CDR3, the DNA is TGCGCCAGCAGCCAAGTCCTCCAAACTGAAGCTTTCTTT.

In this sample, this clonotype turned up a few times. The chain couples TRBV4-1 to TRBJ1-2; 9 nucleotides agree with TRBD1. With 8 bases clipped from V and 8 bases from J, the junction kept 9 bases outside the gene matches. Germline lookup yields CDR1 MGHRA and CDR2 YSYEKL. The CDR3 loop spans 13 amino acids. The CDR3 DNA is TGCGCCAGCGCCTTCGGGACAGGGATCGGCTACACCTTC. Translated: CASAFGTGIGYTF.

CDR3 in amino acids: CASSFPSHTGELFF. Here the CDR3 DNA reads TGTGCCAGCAGCTTCCCCAGCCACACCGGGGAGCTGTTTTTT. The chain has TRBV13 and TRBJ2-2; no firm D call. V lost 3 bases, J lost 3 bases, and 8 bases lay in between. CDR1 is PRHDT, CDR2 FYEKMQ, per germline (reference sequence). The CDR3 totals 14 residues.

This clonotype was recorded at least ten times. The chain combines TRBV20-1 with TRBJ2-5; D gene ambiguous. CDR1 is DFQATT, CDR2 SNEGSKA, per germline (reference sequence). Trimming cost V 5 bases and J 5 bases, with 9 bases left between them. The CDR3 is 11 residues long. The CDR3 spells CSAPQSETQYF. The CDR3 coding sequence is TGCAGTGCTCCCCAGTCGGAGACCCAGTACTTC.

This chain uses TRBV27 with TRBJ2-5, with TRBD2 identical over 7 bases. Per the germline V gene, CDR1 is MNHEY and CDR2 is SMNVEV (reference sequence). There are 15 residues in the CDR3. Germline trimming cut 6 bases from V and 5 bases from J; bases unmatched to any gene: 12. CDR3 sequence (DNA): TGTGCCAGCAGCAACCTCGCGGGAGTGTGGGAGACCCAGTACTTC. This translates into CASSNLAGVWETQYF.

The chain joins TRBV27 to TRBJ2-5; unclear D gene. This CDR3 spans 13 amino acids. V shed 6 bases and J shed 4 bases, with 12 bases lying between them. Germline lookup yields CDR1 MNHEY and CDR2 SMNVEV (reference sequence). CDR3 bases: TGTGCCAGCAGCTATGTTTCTGGAGAGACCCAGTACTTC. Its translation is CASSYVSGETQYF.